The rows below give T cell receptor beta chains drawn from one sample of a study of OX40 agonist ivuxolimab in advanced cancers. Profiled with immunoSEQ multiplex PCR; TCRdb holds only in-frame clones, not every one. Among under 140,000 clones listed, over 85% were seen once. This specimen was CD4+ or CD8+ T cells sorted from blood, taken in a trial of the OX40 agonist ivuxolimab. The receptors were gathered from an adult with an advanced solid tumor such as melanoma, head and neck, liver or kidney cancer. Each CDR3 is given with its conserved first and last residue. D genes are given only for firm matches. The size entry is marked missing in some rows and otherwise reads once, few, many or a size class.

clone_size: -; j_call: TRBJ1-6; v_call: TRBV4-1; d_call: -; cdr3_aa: CASSQEAGAPLHF; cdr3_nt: TGCGCCAGCAGCCAAGAAGCAGGGGCACCCCTCCACTTT
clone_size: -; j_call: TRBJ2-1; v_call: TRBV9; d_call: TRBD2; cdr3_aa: CASSTTSGYNEQFF; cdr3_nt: TGTGCCAGCAGCACCACTAGCGGATACAATGAGCAGTTCTTC
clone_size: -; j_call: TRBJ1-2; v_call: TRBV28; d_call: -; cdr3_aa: CASGGSGPVGYTF; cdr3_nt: TGTGCCAGCGGCGGGAGCGGCCCCGTCGGCTACACCTTC
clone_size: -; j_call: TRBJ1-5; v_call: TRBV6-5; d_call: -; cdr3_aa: CASRRENSNQPQHF; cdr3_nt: TGTGCCAGCAGGAGGGAAAATAGCAATCAGCCCCAGCATTTT
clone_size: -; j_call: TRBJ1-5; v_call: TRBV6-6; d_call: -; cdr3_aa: CASSQTAAVFPQHF; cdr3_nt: TGTGCCAGCAGCCAGACGGCGGCAGTCTTTCCCCAGCATTTT
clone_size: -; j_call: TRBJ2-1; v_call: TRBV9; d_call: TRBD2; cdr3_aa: CASSARLAGLNEQFF; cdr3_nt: TGTGCCAGCAGCGCCAGACTAGCGGGTCTCAATGAGCAGTTCTTC
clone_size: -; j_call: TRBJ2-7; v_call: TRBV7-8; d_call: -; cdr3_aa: CASSSGHSNTYEQYF; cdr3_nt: TGTGCCAGCAGCTCAGGACATAGTAACACCTACGAGCAGTACTTC
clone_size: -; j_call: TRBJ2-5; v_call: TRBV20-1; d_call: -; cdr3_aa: CSARIGETQYF; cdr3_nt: TGCAGTGCTAGAATCGGGGAGACCCAGTACTTC
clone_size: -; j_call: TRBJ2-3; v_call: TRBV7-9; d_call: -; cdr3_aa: CASSSPRGGTDTQYF; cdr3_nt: TGTGCCAGCAGCTCCCCCCGAGGGGGCACAGATACGCAGTATTTT
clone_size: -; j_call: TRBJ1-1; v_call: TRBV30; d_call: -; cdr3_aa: CAWSTPGHINTEAFF; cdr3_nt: TGTGCCTGGAGTACCCCCGGACATATCAACACTGAAGCTTTCTTT
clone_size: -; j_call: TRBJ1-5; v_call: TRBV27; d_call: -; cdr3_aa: CASSSGGKGNQPQHF; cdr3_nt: TGTGCCAGCAGTTCCGGGGGCAAAGGCAATCAGCCCCAGCATTTT
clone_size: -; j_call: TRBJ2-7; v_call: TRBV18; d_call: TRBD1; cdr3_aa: CASSAGQGRDEQYF; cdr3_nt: TGTGCCAGCTCAGCCGGACAGGGTAGGGACGAGCAGTACTTC
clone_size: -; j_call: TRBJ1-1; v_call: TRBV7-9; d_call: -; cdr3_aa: CASSLSDEAFF; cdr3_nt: TGTGCCAGCAGCTTATCTGATGAAGCTTTCTTT
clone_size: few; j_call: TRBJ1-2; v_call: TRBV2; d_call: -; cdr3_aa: CASRGGYGYTF; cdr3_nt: TGTGCCAGCAGGGGAGGGTATGGCTACACCTTC
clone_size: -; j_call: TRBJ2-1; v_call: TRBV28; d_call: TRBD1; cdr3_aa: CASSPTGGRTYNEQFF; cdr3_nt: TGTGCCAGCAGTCCTACAGGGGGCAGAACCTACAATGAGCAGTTCTTC
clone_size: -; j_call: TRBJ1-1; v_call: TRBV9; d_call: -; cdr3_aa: CASSAQAENTEAFF; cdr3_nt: TGTGCCAGCAGCGCACAAGCCGAGAACACTGAAGCTTTCTTT
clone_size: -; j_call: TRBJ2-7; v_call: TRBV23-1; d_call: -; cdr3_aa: CASSPRDLAAYEQYF; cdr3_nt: TGCGCCAGCAGTCCCCGGGACCTTGCGGCCTACGAGCAGTACTTC
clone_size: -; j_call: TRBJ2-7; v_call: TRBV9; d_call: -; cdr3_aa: CASSNLGPPYEQYF; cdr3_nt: TGTGCCAGCAGCAACCTTGGACCTCCCTACGAGCAGTACTTC
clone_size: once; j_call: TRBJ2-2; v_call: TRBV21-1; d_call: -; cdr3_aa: CASSNRKGPGELFF; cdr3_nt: TGTGCCAGCAGCAACAGGAAGGGTCCCGGGGAGCTGTTTTTT
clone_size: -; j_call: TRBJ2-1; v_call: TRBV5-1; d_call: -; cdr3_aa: CASRLDGLRPYNEQFF; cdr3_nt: TGCGCCAGCAGACTAGACGGTCTCAGGCCATACAATGAGCAGTTCTTC
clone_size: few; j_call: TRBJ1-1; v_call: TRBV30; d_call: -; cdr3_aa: CAWNPGPAEAFF; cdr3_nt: TGTGCCTGGAATCCCGGGCCCGCGGAAGCTTTCTTT
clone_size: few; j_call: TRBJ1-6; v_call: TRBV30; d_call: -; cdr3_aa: CAWSGQAGGPLHF; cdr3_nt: TGTGCCTGGAGCGGGCAGGCGGGTGGACCCCTCCACTTT
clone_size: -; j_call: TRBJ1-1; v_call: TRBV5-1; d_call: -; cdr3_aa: CASSLSAHTNTEAFF; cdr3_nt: TGCGCCAGCAGCTTGTCCGCACACACGAACACTGAAGCTTTCTTT
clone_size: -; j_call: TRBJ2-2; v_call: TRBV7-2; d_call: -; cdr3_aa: CASSLVGGGTWNTGELFF; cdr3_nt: TGTGCCAGCAGCTTAGTTGGAGGGGGAACATGGAACACCGGGGAGCTGTTTTTT
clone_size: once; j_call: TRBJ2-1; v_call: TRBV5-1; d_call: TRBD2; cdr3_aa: CASSLAGLADPNEQFF; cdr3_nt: TGCGCCAGCAGCTTGGCCGGACTAGCGGATCCCAATGAGCAGTTCTTC
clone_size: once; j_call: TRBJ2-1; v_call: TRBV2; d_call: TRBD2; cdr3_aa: CASRAGGTYNEQFF; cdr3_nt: TGTGCCAGCAGGGCGGGAGGGACGTACAATGAGCAGTTCTTC
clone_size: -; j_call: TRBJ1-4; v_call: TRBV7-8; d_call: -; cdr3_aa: CASSLKTSRAGVNEKLFF; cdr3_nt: TGTGCCAGCAGCTTAAAAACGTCGCGTGCAGGGGTTAATGAAAAACTGTTTTTT
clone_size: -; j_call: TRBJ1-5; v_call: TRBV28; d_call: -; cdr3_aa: CASRLITGYQPQHF; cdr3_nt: TGTGCCAGCAGACTCATCACTGGTTATCAGCCCCAGCATTTT
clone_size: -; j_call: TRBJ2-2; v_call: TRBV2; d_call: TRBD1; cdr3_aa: CASSEEDRANTGELFF; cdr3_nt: TGTGCCAGCAGTGAAGAGGACAGGGCGAACACCGGGGAGCTGTTTTTT
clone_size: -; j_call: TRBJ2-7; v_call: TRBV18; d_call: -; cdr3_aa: CASSPYLGHEQYF; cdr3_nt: TGTGCCAGCTCACCATATCTCGGGCACGAGCAGTACTTC
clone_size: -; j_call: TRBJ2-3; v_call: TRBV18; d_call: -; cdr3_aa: CASSPGVGDGTDTQYF; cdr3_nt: TGTGCCAGCTCACCGGGGGTGGGAGACGGCACAGATACGCAGTATTTT
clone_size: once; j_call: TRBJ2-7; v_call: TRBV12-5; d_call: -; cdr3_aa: CASGLGRDGTYEQYF; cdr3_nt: TGTGCTAGTGGTTTGGGCCGGGACGGGACCTACGAGCAGTACTTC
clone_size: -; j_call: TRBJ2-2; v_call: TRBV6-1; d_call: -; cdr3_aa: CASIFSKDTGELFF; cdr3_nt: TGTGCCAGCATTTTCAGTAAGGACACCGGGGAGCTGTTTTTT
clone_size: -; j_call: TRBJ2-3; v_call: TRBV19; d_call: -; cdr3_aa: CASSVRTGDTQYF; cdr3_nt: TGTGCCAGTAGTGTGAGAACGGGGGATACGCAGTATTTT
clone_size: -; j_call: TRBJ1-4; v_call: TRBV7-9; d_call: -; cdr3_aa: CASTWANEKLFF; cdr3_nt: TGTGCCAGCACTTGGGCTAATGAAAAACTGTTTTTT
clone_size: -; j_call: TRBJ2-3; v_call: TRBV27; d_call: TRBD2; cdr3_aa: CASSMGLAGVANTQYF; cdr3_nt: TGTGCCAGCAGTATGGGACTAGCGGGAGTCGCGAATACGCAGTATTTT